Below, 14 T cell receptor beta chains from the same sample are listed, as sequenced in a study of graft-versus-host responses after intestinal transplantation. Some clones are missing from TCRdb's copy, which holds only in-frame ones; the method was immunoSEQ multiplex PCR. The sample has about 88,000 clones, roughly 90% seen once; the top ten hold 0.3% to 0.35%. Antigens of these TCRs are unknown. This sample comprised unstimulated CD4+ T cells sorted from spleen or lymph node cells, obtained before transplant. The receptors here all came from a human donor who was the organ donor for an intestinal transplant.

J is TRBJ1-6 and V is TRBV5-6; 7 bases line up with TRBD1. The CDR3 consists of 14 residues. Germline V CDR1 and CDR2: SGHDT, YYEEEE. V was pared by 3 bases and J by 9 bases, with 6 bases of the junction left unmatched. The CDR3: CASSSTGEGSPLHF. The CDR3 DNA sequence: TGTGCCAGCAGCTCCACAGGGGAAGGTTCACCCCTCCACTTT.

The J gene is TRBJ1-5, the V gene TRBV7-2; 12 nucleotides agree with TRBD1. Germline lookup yields CDR1 SGHTA and CDR2 FQGNSA. This CDR3 is built from 16 residues. The trim removed 5 bases at V and 5 bases at J, leaving 7 bases unmatched. As DNA, the CDR3 is TGTGCCAGCAGCCAAGGGACAGGGGGCAATGATCAGCCCCAGCATTTT. Residues: CASSQGTGGNDQPQHF.

This rearrangement joins TRBV2 to TRBJ2-3, with D possibly being TRBD2 (5 bases). The CDR3 length is 14 residues. Between the trimmed V and J ends, which lost 8 bases and 3 bases, there was a span of 15 bases. Germline CDR1 and CDR2: SNHLY and FYNNEI. This CDR3 is CASAEGLETDTQYF. The CDR3 DNA follows: TGTGCCAGCGCCGAAGGACTTGAGACAGATACGCAGTATTTT.

The chain combines TRBV9 with TRBJ1-1; D is ambiguous. Germline CDR1 and CDR2: SGDLS and YYNGEE. V lost 4 bases and J lost 1, with 11 bases in between. CDR3 length: 14 amino acids. Here the CDR3 reads CASSPEGGNTEAFF. The CDR3 DNA reads TGTGCCAGCAGCCCGGAGGGAGGGAACACTGAAGCTTTCTTT. Supplemented by reference TRBV9 and TRBJ1-1, the full variable domain reads DSGVTQTPKHLITATGQRVTLRCSPRSGDLSVYWYQQSLDQGLQFLIQYYNGEERAKGNILERFSAQQFPDLHSELNLSSLELGDSALYFCASSPEGGNTEAFFGQGTRLTVV.

This clone was seen a single time. The rearrangement uses TRBV6-1 and TRBJ1-1; 8 bases line up with TRBD1. Germline V CDR1 and CDR2: MNHNS, SASEGT. The CDR3 covers 14 residues. The V gene end was trimmed by 5 bases and the J gene end by 1 base; junction bases not matched to a gene: 3. CDR3 in amino acids: CASSRQGPNTEAFF. Here the CDR3 DNA reads TGTGCCAGCAGTCGACAGGGGCCGAACACTGAAGCTTTCTTT.

The chain employs TRBV7-2 and TRBJ2-5; 10 bases agree with TRBD2. Trimming took 6 bases from V and 5 from J; bases not matched to a gene: 12. Germline V gene lookup returns CDR1 SGHTA and CDR2 FQGNSA. CDR3 length: 16 residues. The CDR3 sequence: CASSFGVAGGTETQYF. CDR3 DNA: TGTGCCAGCAGTTTCGGGGTAGCGGGGGGTACGGAGACCCAGTACTTC.

This clone has more than one count but fewer than ten. The chain couples TRBV10-3 to TRBJ1-1, with D hard to call. Germline CDR1 and CDR2: ENHRY and SYGVKD. The CDR3 extends over 12 amino acids. Trimming removed 2 bases from V and 5 bases from J, with 6 bases in between. The CDR3 is CAISEGRTEAFF. CDR3 DNA sequence: TGTGCCATCAGTGAGGGGAGGACTGAAGCTTTCTTT.

Only a few counts were recorded for this clone. The chain uses TRBV5-4 and TRBJ2-3; D possibly corresponds to TRBD1 (5 bases). Looked up from germline, CDR1 is SGHNT and CDR2 is YYREEE (reference sequence). Trimming cost V 2 bases and J 4 bases, with 5 bases left between them. The CDR3 totals 12 residues. CDR3: CASSLGADTQYF. The DNA for the CDR3 is TGTGCCAGCAGCTTAGGGGCAGATACGCAGTATTTT.

The chain couples TRBV5-5 to TRBJ2-2, with TRBD2 as a possible D gene (7 bases). With 5 bases removed from V and 7 bases from J, the gap between germline ends came to 15 bases. The length of the CDR3 is 14 residues. In germline, CDR1 is SGHKS, CDR2 YYEKEE (reference sequence). The CDR3 loop reads CASRRGLTVGELFF. The CDR3, as DNA: TGTGCCAGCAGGCGGGGGCTTACTGTCGGGGAGCTGTTTTTT.

V usage is TRBV5-6 and J usage is TRBJ2-3; D perhaps matches TRBD1 (6 bases). This CDR3 is built from 16 residues. Trimming stripped 5 bases from V and 0 bases from J, with 16 bases between. Germline assignment: CDR1 SGHDT and CDR2 YYEEEE. In DNA, the CDR3 is TGTGCCAGCAGGAGGGGGTTGGGGGCTAGCACAGATACGCAGTATTTT. Translating gives CASRRGLGASTDTQYF.

The chain uses TRBV6-5 and TRBJ2-7; the match to TRBD2 covers 9 bases. This CDR3 is 15 amino acids long. The germline gives CDR1 MNHEY, CDR2 SVGAGI. The V and J ends lost 0 bases and 1 base, in that order; junction bases with no gene match: 1. The CDR3 spells CASSYSSGSSYEQYF. CDR3 nucleotide sequence: TGTGCCAGCAGTTACTCTAGCGGGAGTTCCTACGAGCAGTACTTC.

This rearrangement joins TRBV6-6 to TRBJ1-6; tentative D call: TRBD1 (5 bases). Trimming left V 6 bases short and J 10 bases short, with 16 bases between. The CDR3 is 14 amino acids. The V gene's germline CDR1 is MNHNY and CDR2 SVGAGI (reference sequence). CDR3: CASRPPGEESPLHF. DNA for the CDR3: TGTGCCAGCAGACCCCCGGGGGAGGAATCACCCCTCCACTTT.

The gene calls are TRBV5-1 and TRBJ2-2; 7 nucleotides align to TRBD2. Looked up from germline, CDR1 is SGHRS and CDR2 is YFSETQ. There are 15 residues in the CDR3. V lost 0 bases to trimming and J lost 4 bases; unmatched junction nucleotides: 3. The CDR3: CASSLEGLRTGELFF. CDR3 DNA: TGCGCCAGCAGCTTGGAGGGACTACGCACCGGGGAGCTGTTTTTT.

This clone was seen just once. V usage is TRBV29-1 and J usage is TRBJ2-3; 9 nucleotides line up with TRBD2. Germline loops: CDR1 SQVTM, CDR2 ANQGSEA. J gave up 7 bases and V 7 bases, and 18 bases lay outside the gene matches. This CDR3 has 16 residues. The CDR3 DNA is TGCAGCGCCTCCACTATTAGCGGGGGCACGGGGAATACGCAGTATTTT. Its protein product is CSASTISGGTGNTQYF.